The 27 T cell receptor beta chains given below trace back to one sample, sequenced in a study of T cell repertoires in cytomegalovirus infection. TCRdb re-called the reads with MiXCR, one entry per CDR3 protein. The repertoire holds about 770,000 distinct CDR3 sequences, with approximately 32% as singletons. Their antigens are not known. Sequenced material: cultured CD8+ T cells from PBMCs, taken from culture after CMV antigen stimulation. The receptors here all came from a human donor in good health (CMV status not recorded). Some clones in this sample may be carry-over from other donors' samples.

CDR3 bases: TGTGCCAGCAGCTTAGGGGGTAGCGGGGCCTACAATGAGCAGTTCTTC. It is translated as CASSLGGSGAYNEQFF. The J gene is TRBJ2-1, the V gene TRBV11-3; TRBD2 agrees at 8 bases. V shed 1 base, J shed 2 bases, and the junction held 4 bases outside the gene matches. CDR3 size: 16 residues. Germline V CDR1 and CDR2: SGHNT, YENEEA.

This clonotype turned up a few times. V is TRBV2 and J is TRBJ1-1; D unclear. V shed 8 bases and J shed 0 bases, with 4 bases lying between them. The CDR3 contains 11 residues. Germline CDR1 SNHLY, CDR2 FYNNEI. CDR3: CASPVNTEAFF. In DNA, the CDR3 is TGTGCCAGCCCAGTGAACACTGAAGCTTTCTTT.

This clonotype came up many times. The gene calls are TRBV6-1 and TRBJ2-7, with 7 bases matching TRBD1. The junction had 9 bases not matched to a gene; V was cut back by 3 bases and J by 1 base. This CDR3 has 16 amino acids. Germline V lookup: CDR1 MNHNS, CDR2 SASEGT. This CDR3 reads CASSEMGQWSSYEQYF. The CDR3 nucleotides are TGTGCCAGCAGTGAGATGGGACAGTGGAGTTCCTACGAGCAGTACTTC.

This clonotype was counted at least ten times. A much larger clone sits a single nucleotide away, making a read error possible. The J gene is TRBJ2-1, the V gene TRBV6-5; tentative D call: TRBD1 (6 bases). Germline CDR1 is MNHEY and CDR2 is SVGAGI. This CDR3 spans 11 amino acids. V was trimmed by 5 bases and J by 9 bases, leaving 8 bases between them. The CDR3 sequence: CASSQGFEQFF. Here the CDR3 DNA reads TGTGCCAGCAGTCAGGGGTTTGAGCAGTTCTTC.

This chain connects TRBV7-6 to TRBJ1-1; tentatively, D is TRBD1 (5 bases). Germline CDR1 reads SGHVS; CDR2 reads FNYEAQ. The CDR3 has 13 amino acids. The ends were cut back, 3 bases at V and 10 bases at J, with 15 bases in the middle. The CDR3 DNA reads as TGTGCCAGCAGCTTGACGCAGGGTAGGGGAGCTTTCTTT. The encoded protein is CASSLTQGRGAFF.

This clonotype showed up many times. V is TRBV27 and J is TRBJ1-1; D is ambiguous. The CDR3 is 11 residues long. Germline V gene lookup returns CDR1 MNHEY and CDR2 SMNVEV (reference sequence). With 4 bases removed from V and 3 bases from J, the gap between germline ends came to 3 bases. The CDR3 DNA is TGTGCCAGCAGTTCTTACACTGAAGCTTTCTTT. This codes for CASSSYTEAFF.

As regards this clonotype: This sequence may be a read error, since a much larger clone differs from it by one base. The J gene is TRBJ1-4, the V gene TRBV7-2; TRBD1 aligns across 7 bases. The germline gives CDR1 SGHTA, CDR2 FQGNSA. The CDR3 is 15 residues long. The CDR3 DNA sequence: TGTGTCAGCAGCCCTAGACAGGGCTCTAATGAAAAACTGTTTTTT. This gives the protein CVSSPRQGSNEKLFF.

This clonotype has just a few counts. The V call is TRBV12-3 or TRBV12-4, the J call TRBJ2-3; D is ambiguous. The CDR3 is 12 amino acids. Trimming left V 5 bases short and J 5 bases short, with 8 bases between. The CDR3 coding sequence is TGTGCCAGCAGTCCCTACATAGATACGCAGTATTTT. This gives the protein CASSPYIDTQYF.

The V and J genes are TRBV11-2 and TRBJ2-2; unclear D gene. The germline V gene encodes CDR1 SGHAT and CDR2 FQNNGV. Trimming removed 1 base from V and 8 bases from J, with 11 bases in between. The CDR3 consists of 14 residues. In nucleotides, the CDR3 is TGTGCCAGCAGCTTAGTACCGTGGCATGGGGAGCTGTTTTTT. Residues: CASSLVPWHGELFF.

V usage is TRBV28 and J usage is TRBJ2-1; 7 bases agree with TRBD2. With V trimmed by 0 bases and J by 4 bases, 3 bases remained unmatched. Germline lookup yields CDR1 MDHEN and CDR2 SYDVKM. This CDR3 contains 15 residues. The CDR3 loop is CASSLWGGGYNEQFF. In DNA, the CDR3 is TGTGCCAGCAGTTTATGGGGGGGGGGATACAATGAGCAGTTCTTC.

This clonotype was seen a few times. The chain uses TRBV7-6 and TRBJ1-4, with 9 nucleotides matching TRBD1. CDR1 is SGHVS, CDR2 FNYEAQ, per germline. V was clipped by 5 bases and J by 6 bases; unmatched bases: 7. This CDR3 region has 15 residues. The CDR3 nucleotides read TGTGCCAGCAGCCTCACAGGGGGCGAGGATGAAAAACTGTTTTTT. This gives the protein CASSLTGGEDEKLFF.

This rearrangement joins TRBV6-1 to TRBJ1-4; D may be TRBD1 (5 bases). This CDR3 comprises 17 residues. Germline V gene sequence: CDR1 MNHNS, CDR2 SASEGT. V gave up 5 bases and J gave up 0 bases, with 16 bases separating them. The CDR3 nucleotides are TGTGCCAGCAGTTCTACGCGCACAGGTGCAACTAATGAAAAACTGTTTTTT. It specifies CASSSTRTGATNEKLFF.

This clonotype was seen a few times. The V gene is TRBV5-1, the J gene TRBJ1-6, with D tentatively TRBD1 (5 bases). The germline gives CDR1 SGHRS, CDR2 YFSETQ. The CDR3 is made up of 17 amino acids. Trimming cost V 2 bases and J 3 bases, with 15 bases left between them. The CDR3 DNA is TGCGCCAGCAGCTTCGCCTCGACAGAGATCTATAATTCACCCCTCCACTTT. Translation gives CASSFASTEIYNSPLHF.

The CDR3 DNA follows: TGTGCCAGCAGTGAAGGATACGGATACAATGAGCAGTTCTTC. Translating it yields CASSEGYGYNEQFF. The chain links TRBV6-1 to TRBJ2-1; the D is unclear. The V gene lost 1 base and the J gene lost 4 bases, with 8 bases spanning the gap. The CDR3 length is 14 residues. Per germline, CDR1 MNHNS and CDR2 SASEGT.

This clonotype has just a few counts. The chain has TRBV27 and TRBJ1-5; D unresolved. The CDR3 extends over 17 amino acids. The germline V and J ends were trimmed by 3 bases and 4 bases, with 19 bases remaining between them. The germline V gene has CDR1 MNHEY and CDR2 SMNVEV (reference sequence). CDR3 sequence: CASSLTGTFPTNQPQHF. In DNA, the CDR3 is TGTGCCAGCAGTTTGACGGGCACCTTTCCTACTAATCAGCCCCAGCATTTT.

The chain joins TRBV12-5 to TRBJ2-1; TRBD2 matches 9 bases. CDR3 length equals 12 residues. CDR1 is LGHNT, CDR2 FRNRAP, per germline. The V gene end was trimmed by 4 bases and the J gene end by 12 bases; junction bases not matched to a gene: 4. The CDR3 nucleotides read TGTGCTAGTGGTTCGGCGGGGGGGGGGCAGTTCTTC. It codes for CASGSAGGGQFF.

In this sample, this clonotype turned up a few times. V usage is TRBV7-3 and J usage is TRBJ1-2; the D gene is possibly TRBD1 (6 bases). Trimming stripped 2 bases from V and 5 bases from J, with 9 bases between. The CDR3 consists of 13 residues. Germline values: CDR1 SGHTA, CDR2 FQGTGA. The CDR3 loop reads CASSLDGQYGYTF. CDR3 DNA: TGTGCCAGCAGCTTAGATGGACAGTATGGCTACACCTTC.

In its sample, this clonotype was seen many times. The V and J genes are TRBV7-2 and TRBJ2-1; D gene ambiguous. V lost 1 base to trimming and J lost 8 bases, with 9 bases between them. CDR1 and CDR2 (germline): SGHTA, FQGNSA. The CDR3 is 13 amino acids. The CDR3 coding sequence is TGTGCCAGCAGCTTAGATACCGAGGATGAGCAGTTCTTC. It codes for CASSLDTEDEQFF.

The chain couples TRBV10-3 to TRBJ1-2; the match to TRBD1 covers 9 bases. Germline CDR1 and CDR2: ENHRY and SYGVKD. Trimming removed 3 bases from V and 5 bases from J; junction bases left unmatched: 16. The CDR3 length is 18 residues. The CDR3: CAISDGGQGLLVRYGYTF. The CDR3 nucleotides are TGTGCCATCAGTGACGGGGGACAGGGACTGCTTGTACGTTATGGCTACACCTTC.

The J gene is TRBJ1-6, the V gene TRBV27, with a possible D match to TRBD1 (6 bases). Trimming took 5 bases from V and 9 from J, leaving 17 bases between them. Germline values: CDR1 MNHEY, CDR2 SMNVEV (reference sequence). The CDR3 length is 15 residues. CDR3 nucleotides: TGTGCCAGCAGTCCACAGGGTATGGCGATTTCACCCCTCCACTTT. It is translated as CASSPQGMAISPLHF.

To note about this clonotype: A much more abundant neighbour one base away suggests this may be a read error. This chain links TRBV7-8 with TRBJ1-1; tentative D call: TRBD1 (6 bases). Germline CDR1 is SGHVS and CDR2 is FQNEAQ. This CDR3 contains 15 residues. The DNA for the CDR3 is TGTGTCAGCAGCCCCCGGGACACTCCGAACACTGAAGCTTTCTTT. Residues: CVSSPRDTPNTEAFF.

This clonotype occurred many times. The J gene is TRBJ2-5, the V gene TRBV7-2, with TRBD2 matching over 9 bases. V lost 5 bases and J lost 3; bases outside the gene matches: 16. The germline CDR1 and CDR2 sequences are SGHTA and FQGNSA. The CDR3 totals 18 residues. The CDR3 sequence: CASSPIFRGVAGEETQYF. CDR3 bases: TGTGCCAGCAGCCCCATCTTCAGGGGGGTAGCGGGGGAAGAGACCCAGTACTTC.

The chain is built from TRBV15 and TRBJ2-1; D ambiguous. Trimming removed 0 bases from V and 9 bases from J, with 6 bases in between. Germline assignment: CDR1 LNHNV and CDR2 YYDKDF (reference sequence). The CDR3 sequence is 12 residues long. The DNA of the CDR3 is TGTGCCACCAGCAGAGATACCGCTGAGCAGTTCTTC. Encoded protein: CATSRDTAEQFF.

The CDR3 DNA sequence: TGTGCCAGCAGCCATGGTCTCGGAACCGGGACAAACACCGGGGAGCTGTTTTTT. It encodes CASSHGLGTGTNTGELFF. The rearrangement joins TRBV4-2 to TRBJ2-2; D perhaps matches TRBD1 (6 bases). The germline V gene has CDR1 LGHNA and CDR2 YNFKEQ. V was trimmed by 3 bases and J by 2 bases, leaving 19 bases between them. The CDR3 extends over 18 amino acids.

The V gene is TRBV7-9, the J gene TRBJ2-3; D not resolved. The germline gives CDR1 SEHNR, CDR2 FQNEAQ (reference sequence). V was trimmed by 8 bases and J by 5 bases, leaving 8 bases between them. The CDR3 covers 11 residues. The CDR3 is CASAIGDTQYF. In DNA form, the CDR3 reads TGTGCCAGCGCCATTGGAGATACGCAGTATTTT.

A note on this clonotype: This sequence may be a read error, since a much larger clone differs from it by one base. This chain uses TRBV7-3 with TRBJ1-5; D uncertain. Trimming removed 9 bases from V and 0 bases from J, with 15 bases in between. The V gene's germline CDR1 is SGHTA and CDR2 FQGTGA. The CDR3 has 15 residues. DNA of the CDR3: TGTGCCAGTAACAGCGGAGAACATAGCAATCAGCCCCAGCATTTT. It translates to CASNSGEHSNQPQHF.

This clonotype was recorded a few times. The chain has TRBV20-1 and TRBJ2-1; TRBD2 matches at 8 bases. CDR3 size: 16 residues. Germline CDR1 reads DFQATT; CDR2 reads SNEGSKA (reference sequence). The V gene end was trimmed by 5 bases and the J gene end by 7 bases; junction bases not matched to a gene: 16. CDR3 residues: CSAAGTRVGLGNEQFF. CDR3 nucleotides: TGCAGTGCTGCCGGGACTAGAGTGGGTCTGGGGAATGAGCAGTTCTTC.